This T cell receptor (beta chain) emerged from a study of T cell responses to AZD1222 COVID-19 vaccine. Study-level findings and limits: Regions 160-218 and 743-854 held dominance among vaccine-associated CD4 TCRs, which spanned spike. Clonal diversity may have been underestimated, and the donors were mostly white British, with more females than males. Receipt of two AZD1222 doses was followed by a rise in Spike-specific TCR breadth and depth.

Data came from immunoSEQ multiplex PCR; TCRdb stores just in-frame clones and leaves some out. The repertoire holds over 120,000 clones, with 86% as singletons. Samples with a second dose at about 4 or about 12 weeks were pooled together. V dropped 5 bases and J dropped 4 bases, with 6 bases sitting between them. Per the germline V gene, CDR1 is SGHTA and CDR2 is FQGNSA. This CDR3 comprises 12 residues. Worth noting for this clone: Its specificity is unknown.

The sequencing used peripheral blood, collected 28 days after the second AZD1222 dose. The genes are TRBV7-2 and TRBJ1-5; no clear D gene. The TCR comes from an adult who received the AZD1222 COVID-19 vaccine. The CDR3 nucleotides are TGTGCCAGCAGCCCGGATAATCAGCCCCAGCATTTT. This translates into CASSPDNQPQHF.